A selection of T cell receptor beta chains follows, all from one sample in a study of vaccination and CD4 T cells after COVID-19. TCRdb reprocessed the PCR reads with MiXCR, giving one entry per CDR3 protein. The table lists 20,000 to 25,000 distinct CDR3 sequences, more than 35% of them singletons. These receptors' targets are unknown. Sequences were obtained from CD4+ T cells from blood, cultured in vitro. The receptors derive from a human donor who had recovered from COVID-19. The CDR3 runs from the conserved cysteine through the conserved F or W. D genes are given only for firm matches. The listing skips clone size in some rows; elsewhere it reads once, few, many or a size class.

j_gene: TRBJ2-2; abundance: few; d_gene: TRBD2; v_gene: TRBV11-2; CDR3nt: TGTGCCAGCAGCCCCCGACTAGCGGGAGCCGGGGAGCTGTTTTTT; CDR3aa: CASSPRLAGAGELFF
j_gene: TRBJ2-7; abundance: .; d_gene: .; v_gene: TRBV28; CDR3nt: TGTGCCAGCTGGGGTTGGGGGAGTGGCTCCTACGAGCAGTACTTC; CDR3aa: CASWGWGSGSYEQYF
j_gene: TRBJ2-1; abundance: once; d_gene: .; v_gene: TRBV2; CDR3nt: TGTGCCAGCAGTGAATTGGGATACAATGAGCAGTTCTTC; CDR3aa: CASSELGYNEQFF
j_gene: TRBJ2-7; abundance: few; d_gene: .; v_gene: TRBV12-3/TRBV12-4; CDR3nt: TGTGCCAGCAACGTACACCCCAGATACGAGCAGTACTTC; CDR3aa: CASNVHPRYEQYF
j_gene: TRBJ2-7; abundance: few; d_gene: .; v_gene: TRBV20-1; CDR3nt: TGCAGTGCTCATATGGGTGAAGTCTACGGGGAGCAGTACTTC; CDR3aa: CSAHMGEVYGEQYF
j_gene: TRBJ1-5; abundance: .; d_gene: .; v_gene: TRBV6-1; CDR3nt: TGTGCCAGCAGCCAGGGTATTCGGAATCAGCCCCAGCATTTT; CDR3aa: CASSQGIRNQPQHF
j_gene: TRBJ1-4; abundance: .; d_gene: TRBD1; v_gene: TRBV7-9; CDR3nt: TGTGCCAGCAGCTCAGGGACAGGGAATGAAAAACTGTTTTTT; CDR3aa: CASSSGTGNEKLFF
j_gene: TRBJ1-6; abundance: few; d_gene: .; v_gene: TRBV15; CDR3nt: TGTGCCACCAGCATCCACCTGACCCGAAATGATTATAATTCACCCCTCCACTTT; CDR3aa: CATSIHLTRNDYNSPLHF
j_gene: TRBJ2-7; abundance: .; d_gene: TRBD2; v_gene: TRBV6-5; CDR3nt: TGTGCCAGCAGTTACGCTAGCGGGCGCTCCTACGAGCAGTACTTC; CDR3aa: CASSYASGRSYEQYF
j_gene: TRBJ2-5; abundance: .; d_gene: .; v_gene: TRBV18; CDR3nt: TGTGCCAGCTCACCGCCCGCGATCGAGACCCAGTACTTC; CDR3aa: CASSPPAIETQYF
j_gene: TRBJ2-7; abundance: .; d_gene: TRBD1; v_gene: TRBV6-1; CDR3nt: TGTGCCAGCAGTGAACCCTCCCAGGGGACAGACGAGCAGTACTTC; CDR3aa: CASSEPSQGTDEQYF
j_gene: TRBJ1-3; abundance: .; d_gene: .; v_gene: TRBV28; CDR3nt: TGTGCCAGCAGTCCATATACAAACATAGACGGAAACACCATATATTTT; CDR3aa: CASSPYTNIDGNTIYF
j_gene: TRBJ2-5; abundance: .; d_gene: TRBD2; v_gene: TRBV5-4; CDR3nt: TGTGCCAGCAGCTTGCCGGGGGGAAGAGAGACCCAGTACTTC; CDR3aa: CASSLPGGRETQYF
j_gene: TRBJ1-2; abundance: few; d_gene: TRBD1; v_gene: TRBV6-1; CDR3nt: TGTGCCAGCAGTGTAGGACAGGGGGAGGGTGGCTACACCTTC; CDR3aa: CASSVGQGEGGYTF
j_gene: TRBJ1-1; abundance: once; d_gene: .; v_gene: TRBV12-3/TRBV12-4; CDR3nt: TGTGCCAGCAGTTTCCGGACAGAAAACACTGAAGCTTTCTTT; CDR3aa: CASSFRTENTEAFF
j_gene: TRBJ2-4; abundance: .; d_gene: TRBD2; v_gene: TRBV4-1; CDR3nt: TGCGCCAGCAGCCAACACGACATGGATGGGGGGACTACCAAAAACATTCAGTACTTC; CDR3aa: CASSQHDMDGGTTKNIQYF
j_gene: TRBJ1-2; abundance: .; d_gene: .; v_gene: TRBV10-3; CDR3nt: TGTGCCATCAGTGAGTCAGCCAACAGGGACGGAGGCTATGGCTACACCTTC; CDR3aa: CAISESANRDGGYGYTF
j_gene: TRBJ2-3; abundance: .; d_gene: TRBD2; v_gene: TRBV7-2; CDR3nt: TGTGCCAGCAGCCCCGCTAGCGGGGGTAGCACAGATACGCAGTATTTT; CDR3aa: CASSPASGGSTDTQYF
j_gene: TRBJ2-3; abundance: .; d_gene: .; v_gene: TRBV11-3; CDR3nt: TGTGCCAGCAGCTTTGAGGGCGCCCGCACAGATACGCAGTATTTT; CDR3aa: CASSFEGARTDTQYF
j_gene: TRBJ2-7; abundance: few; d_gene: TRBD2; v_gene: TRBV27; CDR3nt: TGTGCCAGCAGTCCCGGGACTAGGTTCTACGAGCAGTACTTC; CDR3aa: CASSPGTRFYEQYF
j_gene: TRBJ1-2; abundance: .; d_gene: .; v_gene: TRBV6-5; CDR3nt: TGTGCCAGCAGTTACTCTGTGGGAGACTATGGCTACACCTTC; CDR3aa: CASSYSVGDYGYTF
j_gene: TRBJ1-2; abundance: .; d_gene: TRBD1; v_gene: TRBV24-1; CDR3nt: TGTGCCACCAGTGGAGGGACAGGGTATGGCTACACCTTC; CDR3aa: CATSGGTGYGYTF
j_gene: TRBJ1-6; abundance: .; d_gene: TRBD1; v_gene: TRBV20-1; CDR3nt: TGCAGTGCTAGAAGGGACAGCTATAATTCACCCCTCCACTTT; CDR3aa: CSARRDSYNSPLHF
j_gene: TRBJ2-6; abundance: .; d_gene: .; v_gene: TRBV21-1; CDR3nt: TGTGCCAGCAGCGTCGATAGGCTAGCGGCATGCTCTGGGGCCAACGTCCTGACTTTC; CDR3aa: CASSVDRLAACSGANVLTF
j_gene: TRBJ2-5; abundance: few; d_gene: .; v_gene: TRBV10-3; CDR3nt: TGTGCCATCAATTCGGGGGCCACGGAGACCCAGTACTTC; CDR3aa: CAINSGATETQYF
j_gene: TRBJ1-1; abundance: once; d_gene: TRBD1; v_gene: TRBV20-1; CDR3nt: TGCAGTGCTAGAGATCCTACAGGGGGGGACATGAACACTGAAGCTTTCTTT; CDR3aa: CSARDPTGGDMNTEAFF
j_gene: TRBJ2-1; abundance: .; d_gene: TRBD1; v_gene: TRBV27; CDR3nt: TGTGCCAGCAGTTCAACCTTCTCCAGGGGGAAGTTCTTC; CDR3aa: CASSSTFSRGKFF
j_gene: TRBJ2-3; abundance: .; d_gene: .; v_gene: TRBV10-3; CDR3nt: TGTGCCATCAGTGGCACAGGGACCACAGATATGCAGTATTTT; CDR3aa: CAISGTGTTDMQYF
j_gene: TRBJ2-3; abundance: .; d_gene: TRBD2; v_gene: TRBV29-1; CDR3nt: TGCAGCGCCCGCGGGGGGGAGTACGCAGATACGCAGTATTTT; CDR3aa: CSARGGEYADTQYF
j_gene: TRBJ1-2; abundance: .; d_gene: .; v_gene: TRBV6-5; CDR3nt: TGTGCCAGCAGTTATGGTAGGGCGGGTGGCTACACCTTC; CDR3aa: CASSYGRAGGYTF
j_gene: TRBJ1-2; abundance: .; d_gene: .; v_gene: TRBV24-1; CDR3nt: TGTGCCACCAGTGAGGGCCAGGGAGCTAACTATGGCTACACCTTC; CDR3aa: CATSEGQGANYGYTF
j_gene: TRBJ2-7; abundance: few; d_gene: .; v_gene: TRBV2; CDR3nt: TGTGCCAGCAGAGGGGCCTCAGCATACGAGCAGTACTTC; CDR3aa: CASRGASAYEQYF
j_gene: TRBJ1-2; abundance: .; d_gene: TRBD1; v_gene: TRBV27; CDR3nt: TGTGCCAGCAGTTTACTCCCGGACAGGGTGTATGGCTACACCTTC; CDR3aa: CASSLLPDRVYGYTF
j_gene: TRBJ2-7; abundance: few; d_gene: TRBD1; v_gene: TRBV6-5; CDR3nt: TGTGCCAGCAGTTACTCCCAGGGGGTTGTTGCCGAGCAGTACTTC; CDR3aa: CASSYSQGVVAEQYF
j_gene: TRBJ2-5; abundance: .; d_gene: .; v_gene: TRBV5-1; CDR3nt: TGCGCCAGCAGCTGGGGGGCGGGGTTCGAGACCCAGTACTTC; CDR3aa: CASSWGAGFETQYF
j_gene: TRBJ1-1; abundance: .; d_gene: .; v_gene: TRBV19; CDR3nt: TGTGCCAGTAGTATAGTAAACAGGAACACTGAAGCTTTCTTT; CDR3aa: CASSIVNRNTEAFF
j_gene: TRBJ1-2; abundance: .; d_gene: .; v_gene: TRBV25-1; CDR3nt: TGTGCCAGCAGGAGGGGCAGCTATGGCTACACCTTC; CDR3aa: CASRRGSYGYTF
j_gene: TRBJ1-4; abundance: .; d_gene: .; v_gene: TRBV20-1; CDR3nt: TGCAGTGCTAGAGATAGTCGGGGTCTCGAAAAACTGTTTTTT; CDR3aa: CSARDSRGLEKLFF
j_gene: TRBJ1-6; abundance: .; d_gene: .; v_gene: TRBV20-1; CDR3nt: TGCAGTGCTCGGGGACGGTCGTTGGATAATTCACCCCTCCACTTT; CDR3aa: CSARGRSLDNSPLHF
j_gene: TRBJ1-1; abundance: few; d_gene: .; v_gene: TRBV7-8; CDR3nt: TGTGCCAGCAGCTTAGTAGTGTACACTGAAGCTTTCTTT; CDR3aa: CASSLVVYTEAFF
j_gene: TRBJ1-2; abundance: .; d_gene: .; v_gene: TRBV4-3; CDR3nt: TGCGCCAGCAGCCCTGACCGGGTCTATGGCTACACCTTC; CDR3aa: CASSPDRVYGYTF
j_gene: TRBJ2-2; abundance: .; d_gene: .; v_gene: TRBV19; CDR3nt: TGTGCCAGTAGTACATTCAGGGTGAACACCGGGGAGCTGTTTTTT; CDR3aa: CASSTFRVNTGELFF
j_gene: TRBJ2-3; abundance: .; d_gene: .; v_gene: TRBV7-6; CDR3nt: TGTGCCAGCAGCTTAGGTGGAGGGTTGAGCACAGATACGCAGTATTTT; CDR3aa: CASSLGGGLSTDTQYF
j_gene: TRBJ2-3; abundance: once; d_gene: .; v_gene: TRBV7-9; CDR3nt: TGTGCCAGCAGCTTAGCGCGGGGTGGCACAGATACGCAGTATTTT; CDR3aa: CASSLARGGTDTQYF
j_gene: TRBJ1-2; abundance: .; d_gene: .; v_gene: TRBV18; CDR3nt: TGTGCCAGCTCACCACCGTACACCCGTAACTATGGCTACACCTTC; CDR3aa: CASSPPYTRNYGYTF
j_gene: TRBJ2-1; abundance: .; d_gene: .; v_gene: TRBV27; CDR3nt: TGTGCCAGCAGTCCAGGTGTGTACAGGGCCTACAATGAGCAGTTCTTC; CDR3aa: CASSPGVYRAYNEQFF
j_gene: TRBJ1-2; abundance: few; d_gene: TRBD1; v_gene: TRBV7-9; CDR3nt: TGTGCCAGCAGCTTGGTGCAGGGGGTCGGTGGCTATGGCTACACCTTC; CDR3aa: CASSLVQGVGGYGYTF
j_gene: TRBJ1-1; abundance: few; d_gene: .; v_gene: TRBV6-5; CDR3nt: TGTGCCAGCAGTTACAATGGGGGAAACACTGAAGCTTTCTTT; CDR3aa: CASSYNGGNTEAFF
j_gene: TRBJ1-2; abundance: few; d_gene: .; v_gene: TRBV20-1; CDR3nt: TGCAGTGCACAGAGAATACTCAACTATGGCTACACCTTC; CDR3aa: CSAQRILNYGYTF
j_gene: TRBJ2-7; abundance: once; d_gene: .; v_gene: TRBV6-1; CDR3nt: TGTGCCAGCACAAAAGGAAATCGGGTCGGTTACTACGAGCAGTACTTC; CDR3aa: CASTKGNRVGYYEQYF
j_gene: TRBJ1-5; abundance: few; d_gene: .; v_gene: TRBV12-3/TRBV12-4; CDR3nt: TGTGCCAGCAGTTCGACACCATTGACGTCTCAGCCCCAGCATTTT; CDR3aa: CASSSTPLTSQPQHF